This T cell receptor beta chain was sequenced for a study of blood T cell repertoires in COVID-19. In the authors' methods: Estimation of nucleated cell counts was performed using reference gene primer amplification. Assay used: immunoSEQ multiplex PCR; TCRdb lists only in-frame clones, some missing. V, J and clone size are those of that table, while D and trimming were read from the DNA. Of about 210,000 clones detected, around 92% appear once; the ten largest clones hold about 8.8%. V was shortened by 6 bases and J by 8 bases, with 16 bases between the two germline ends. CDR3 length equals 13 residues. Individuals aged roughly 18 to 95 years were recruited from 24 US areas. Before being deemed recovered, Cohort 3 donors had two negative PCRs, clearance, or symptom resolution.

J is TRBJ1-2 and V is TRBV12-3 or TRBV12-4; the D is unclear. The clonotype was recovered from a young woman who had recovered from COVID-19. The specimen was PBMCs or T cells enriched from blood (not recorded which). CDR3 amino acids: CASSPGLVRGYTF. For the CDR3, the DNA is TGTGCCAGCAGCCCCGGACTAGTGCGGGGCTACACCTTC.